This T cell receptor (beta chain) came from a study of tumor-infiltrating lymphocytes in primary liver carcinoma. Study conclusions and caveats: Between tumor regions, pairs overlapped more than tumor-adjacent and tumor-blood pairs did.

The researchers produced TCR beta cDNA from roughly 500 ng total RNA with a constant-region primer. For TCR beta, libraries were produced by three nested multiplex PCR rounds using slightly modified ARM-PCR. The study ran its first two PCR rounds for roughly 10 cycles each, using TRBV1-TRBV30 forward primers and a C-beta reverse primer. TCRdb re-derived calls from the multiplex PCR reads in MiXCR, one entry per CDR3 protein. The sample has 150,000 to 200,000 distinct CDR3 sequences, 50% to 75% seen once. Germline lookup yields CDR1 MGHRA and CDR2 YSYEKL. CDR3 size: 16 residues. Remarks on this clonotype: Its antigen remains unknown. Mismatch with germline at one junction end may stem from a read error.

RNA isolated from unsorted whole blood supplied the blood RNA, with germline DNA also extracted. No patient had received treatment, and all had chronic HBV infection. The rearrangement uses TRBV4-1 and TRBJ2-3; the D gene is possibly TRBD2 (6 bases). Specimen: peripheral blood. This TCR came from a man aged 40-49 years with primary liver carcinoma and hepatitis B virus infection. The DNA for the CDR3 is TGCGCCAGCAGCCAAGATGGAGGGATGTTCACAAATACGCAGTATTTT. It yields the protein CASSQDGGMFTNTQYF.